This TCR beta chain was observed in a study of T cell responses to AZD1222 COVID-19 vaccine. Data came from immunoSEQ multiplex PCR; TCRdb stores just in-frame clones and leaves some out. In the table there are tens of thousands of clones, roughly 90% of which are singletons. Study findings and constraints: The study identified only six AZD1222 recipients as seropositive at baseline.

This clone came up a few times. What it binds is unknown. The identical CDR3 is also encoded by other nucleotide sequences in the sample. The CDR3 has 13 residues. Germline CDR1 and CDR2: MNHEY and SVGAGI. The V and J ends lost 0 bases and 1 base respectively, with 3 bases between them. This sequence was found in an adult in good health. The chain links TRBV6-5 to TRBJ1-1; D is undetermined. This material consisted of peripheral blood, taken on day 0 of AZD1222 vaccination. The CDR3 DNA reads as TGTGCCAGCAGTTACTCAGAGAACACTGAAGCTTTCTTT. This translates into CASSYSENTEAFF.